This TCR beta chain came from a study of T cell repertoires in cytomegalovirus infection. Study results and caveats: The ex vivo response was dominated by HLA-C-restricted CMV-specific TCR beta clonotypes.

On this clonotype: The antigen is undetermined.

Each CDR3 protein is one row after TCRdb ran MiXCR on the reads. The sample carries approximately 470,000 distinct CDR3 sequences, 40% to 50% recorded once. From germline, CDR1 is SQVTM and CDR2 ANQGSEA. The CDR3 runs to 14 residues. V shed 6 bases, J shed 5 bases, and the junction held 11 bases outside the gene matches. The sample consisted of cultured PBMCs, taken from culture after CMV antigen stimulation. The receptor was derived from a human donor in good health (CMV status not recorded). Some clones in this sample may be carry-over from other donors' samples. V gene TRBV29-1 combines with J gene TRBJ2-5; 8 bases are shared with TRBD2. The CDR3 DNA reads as TGCAGCGTACTGAGGGCGGGGGGCGGGGAGACCCAGTACTTC. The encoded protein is CSVLRAGGGETQYF. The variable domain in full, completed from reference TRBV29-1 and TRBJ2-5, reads SAVISQKPSRDICQRGTSLTIQCQVDSQVTMMFWYRQQPGQSLTLIATANQGSEATYESGFVIDKFPISRPNLTFSTLTVSNMSPEDSSIYLCSVLRAGGGETQYFGPGTRLLVL.